The rows below give T cell receptor beta chains drawn from one sample of a study of shared clonotypes between healthy human individuals. Produced via immunoSEQ multiplex PCR; TCRdb's table is partial and in-frame only. The repertoire holds some 2.4 million clones, with over 85% as singletons. The specimen was naive CD4+ T cells from PBMCs. The receptors were sampled from a man younger than 30 in good health. Some clones in this sample may be carry-over from other donors' samples. Both conserved end residues are part of each CDR3. Fields, in order: V gene, CDR3 protein.

v_gene: TRBV5-1; CDR3aa: CASSLGGRFEAFF
v_gene: TRBV30; CDR3aa: CAWSRGYGYTF
v_gene: TRBV6-5; CDR3aa: CASSPGQGKSEAFF
v_gene: TRBV11-2; CDR3aa: CASSSTILAGGRYNEQFF
v_gene: TRBV7-9; CDR3aa: CASSRGGGNTIYF
v_gene: TRBV9; CDR3aa: CASSGPSGSGLEQYF
v_gene: TRBV25-1; CDR3aa: CASSEIAGGKETQYF
v_gene: TRBV7-2; CDR3aa: CASSLVGTRGIADTQYF
v_gene: TRBV19; CDR3aa: CASSPQGGQQPQHF
v_gene: TRBV19; CDR3aa: CASRSGSSYEQYF
v_gene: TRBV4-1; CDR3aa: CASSQVPSGITEQYF
v_gene: TRBV28; CDR3aa: CASSFTRGRQEAFF
v_gene: TRBV5-1; CDR3aa: CASSQPLNTEAFF
v_gene: TRBV30; CDR3aa: CAWSVEWDIASTSGGNEQFF
v_gene: TRBV9; CDR3aa: CASSVAAGLIYEQYF
v_gene: TRBV19; CDR3aa: CASSRQYQATPYEQYF
v_gene: TRBV5-6; CDR3aa: CASRGGAETQYF
v_gene: TRBV6-1; CDR3aa: CASGGSWLNEQFF
v_gene: TRBV7-2; CDR3aa: CASSEAGDTQYF
v_gene: TRBV7-2; CDR3aa: CASSLNGGPQETQYF
v_gene: TRBV4-1; CDR3aa: CASSRSDGGNQPQHF
v_gene: TRBV6-5; CDR3aa: CASSLTGYNEQFF
v_gene: TRBV9; CDR3aa: CASSVGKDLGAFF
v_gene: TRBV5-1; CDR3aa: CASSRAMNTEAFF
v_gene: TRBV7-3; CDR3aa: CASSLWDGTGVEQYF
v_gene: TRBV28; CDR3aa: CASRGQGARTEAFF
v_gene: TRBV18; CDR3aa: CASSPYPVGLPYGYTF
v_gene: TRBV5-1; CDR3aa: CASSSTGANVLTF
v_gene: TRBV6-5; CDR3aa: CASSYSGQANTEAFF
v_gene: TRBV11-1; CDR3aa: CASSLVLKYTEAFF
v_gene: TRBV28; CDR3aa: CASRGTPGLAGADPGTQYF
v_gene: TRBV15; CDR3aa: CATSTTRGRGGNEQFF
v_gene: TRBV5-1; CDR3aa: CASSLTPGANVLTF
v_gene: TRBV28; CDR3aa: CASSLRTGGEKLFF
v_gene: TRBV5-8; CDR3aa: CASSPRSEAFF
v_gene: TRBV28; CDR3aa: CASRKQGARFGSNQPQHF
v_gene: TRBV5-5; CDR3aa: CASSLTGEKYQPQHF
v_gene: TRBV7-9; CDR3aa: CASRAGPVSGNTIYF
v_gene: TRBV5-5; CDR3aa: CASSLVVSGNYEQYF
v_gene: TRBV6-1; CDR3aa: CASSPRTSGNEQFF
v_gene: TRBV2; CDR3aa: CASSDGSGGVETQYF
v_gene: TRBV9; CDR3aa: CASSYGQGDTGELFF
v_gene: TRBV5-1; CDR3aa: CASRRQGTYEQYF
v_gene: TRBV27; CDR3aa: CASSLRARQGRPYEQYF
v_gene: TRBV9; CDR3aa: CASSVETSRQVPDEQFF
v_gene: TRBV4-2; CDR3aa: CASSQGVASHQETQYF
v_gene: TRBV10-3; CDR3aa: CAISDWTDSTPPYF
v_gene: TRBV5-1; CDR3aa: CASSLTSGTSYNEQFF
v_gene: TRBV15; CDR3aa: CATSRDVGLSSYEQYF
v_gene: TRBV12-5; CDR3aa: CASGYGTSGMGGNIQYF
v_gene: TRBV7-6; CDR3aa: CASSLAIGAANYGYTF
v_gene: TRBV25-1; CDR3aa: CASSESSGGYEQFF
v_gene: TRBV9; CDR3aa: CASSGPGGGNYNEQFF
v_gene: TRBV19; CDR3aa: CASSIPNTYEQYF
v_gene: TRBV6-4; CDR3aa: CASSDSMGRNSPLHF